A selection of T cell receptor beta chains follows, all from one sample in a study of blood T cell repertoires in COVID-19. Profiling relied on immunoSEQ multiplex PCR, and the TCRdb table lists in-frame clones only, not all of them. Altogether some 200,000 clones are present, 82% being singletons, with the ten largest covering about 12%. Material: PBMCs or T cells enriched from blood (not recorded which). All receptors come from a man aged 40-49 years who had recovered from COVID-19. Both conserved end residues are part of each CDR3. Each record gives: CDR3 protein, V gene, D gene, J gene, CDR3 length, clone size. The D gene is left open where the match is weak. Clone size is not always given. Where it is, it says once, few, many or a class for expanded clones.

cdr3_aa: CASSPIPGGPNTEAFF
v_call: TRBV27
d_call: TRBD1
j_call: TRBJ1-1
cdr3_length: 16
clone_size: NA

cdr3_aa: CASSLFRTGDGYTF
v_call: TRBV5-4
d_call: TRBD1
j_call: TRBJ1-2
cdr3_length: 14
clone_size: NA

cdr3_aa: CASRPGSPNEKLFF
v_call: TRBV6-5
d_call: NA
j_call: TRBJ1-4
cdr3_length: 14
clone_size: few

cdr3_aa: CAGGLAGGNEQFF
v_call: TRBV7-2
d_call: TRBD2
j_call: TRBJ2-1
cdr3_length: 13
clone_size: NA

cdr3_aa: CASTQGPISGANVLTF
v_call: TRBV28
d_call: NA
j_call: TRBJ2-6
cdr3_length: 16
clone_size: NA

cdr3_aa: CASSLDGIAYNEQFF
v_call: TRBV5-1
d_call: NA
j_call: TRBJ2-1
cdr3_length: 15
clone_size: NA

cdr3_aa: CSVESGQGLNGYTF
v_call: TRBV29-1
d_call: TRBD1
j_call: TRBJ1-2
cdr3_length: 14
clone_size: NA

cdr3_aa: CASSLRAGLAGDIETQYF
v_call: TRBV27
d_call: TRBD2
j_call: TRBJ2-5
cdr3_length: 18
clone_size: few

cdr3_aa: CASSEKSGPYNEQFF
v_call: TRBV10-1
d_call: NA
j_call: TRBJ2-1
cdr3_length: 15
clone_size: once

cdr3_aa: CASSWTTGTAYGYTF
v_call: TRBV7-9
d_call: TRBD1
j_call: TRBJ1-2
cdr3_length: 15
clone_size: NA

cdr3_aa: CASGSGQRSYEQYF
v_call: TRBV6-5
d_call: NA
j_call: TRBJ2-7
cdr3_length: 14
clone_size: NA

cdr3_aa: CASSLQGATSYEQYF
v_call: TRBV7-9
d_call: TRBD1
j_call: TRBJ2-7
cdr3_length: 15
clone_size: many

cdr3_aa: CASSPSGNPSTDTQYF
v_call: TRBV14
d_call: NA
j_call: TRBJ2-3
cdr3_length: 16
clone_size: NA

cdr3_aa: CASSPISGDIKDF
v_call: TRBV5-5
d_call: NA
j_call: TRBJ2-7
cdr3_length: 13
clone_size: NA

cdr3_aa: CASSLGQGNQETQYF
v_call: TRBV5-1
d_call: TRBD1
j_call: TRBJ2-5
cdr3_length: 15
clone_size: NA

cdr3_aa: CASSPPGRARETQYF
v_call: TRBV28
d_call: TRBD2
j_call: TRBJ2-5
cdr3_length: 15
clone_size: NA

cdr3_aa: CASDRWYGYTF
v_call: TRBV6-5
d_call: NA
j_call: TRBJ1-2
cdr3_length: 11
clone_size: NA

cdr3_aa: CASRKILTNTGELFF
v_call: TRBV28
d_call: NA
j_call: TRBJ2-2
cdr3_length: 15
clone_size: NA

cdr3_aa: CASSLAGQQPQHF
v_call: TRBV27
d_call: NA
j_call: TRBJ1-5
cdr3_length: 13
clone_size: few

cdr3_aa: CASSDKTANYGYTF
v_call: TRBV2
d_call: NA
j_call: TRBJ1-2
cdr3_length: 14
clone_size: NA

cdr3_aa: CATRRGAAYGYTF
v_call: TRBV6-5
d_call: NA
j_call: TRBJ1-2
cdr3_length: 13
clone_size: NA

cdr3_aa: CASSFGGWTEAFF
v_call: TRBV12-3/TRBV12-4
d_call: NA
j_call: TRBJ1-1
cdr3_length: 13
clone_size: NA

cdr3_aa: CASSSLAGVYNEQFF
v_call: TRBV2
d_call: TRBD2
j_call: TRBJ2-1
cdr3_length: 15
clone_size: NA

cdr3_aa: CASSQEAGAPANQPQHF
v_call: TRBV4-1
d_call: NA
j_call: TRBJ1-5
cdr3_length: 17
clone_size: NA

cdr3_aa: CASSLTGTGAYNEQFF
v_call: TRBV27
d_call: TRBD1
j_call: TRBJ2-1
cdr3_length: 16
clone_size: NA

cdr3_aa: CATSRVAGVIGNEQFF
v_call: TRBV15
d_call: TRBD2
j_call: TRBJ2-1
cdr3_length: 16
clone_size: few

cdr3_aa: CASSLDPRRVPEAFF
v_call: TRBV11-2
d_call: NA
j_call: TRBJ1-1
cdr3_length: 15
clone_size: few

cdr3_aa: CASSLNAFTGINGYTF
v_call: TRBV7-2
d_call: NA
j_call: TRBJ1-2
cdr3_length: 16
clone_size: few

cdr3_aa: CASSQGLGTSSGNTIYF
v_call: TRBV4-3
d_call: NA
j_call: TRBJ1-3
cdr3_length: 17
clone_size: NA

cdr3_aa: CASSPTSSVPGQETQYF
v_call: TRBV6-6
d_call: NA
j_call: TRBJ2-5
cdr3_length: 17
clone_size: few

cdr3_aa: CASSPSGFSGNTIYF
v_call: TRBV7-9
d_call: NA
j_call: TRBJ1-3
cdr3_length: 15
clone_size: NA

cdr3_aa: CASKPGLAGDEQYF
v_call: TRBV6-5
d_call: TRBD2
j_call: TRBJ2-7
cdr3_length: 14
clone_size: NA

cdr3_aa: CASSLPRGYGYTF
v_call: TRBV28
d_call: NA
j_call: TRBJ1-2
cdr3_length: 13
clone_size: NA

cdr3_aa: CASSFGGDYGYTF
v_call: TRBV7-3
d_call: NA
j_call: TRBJ1-2
cdr3_length: 13
clone_size: few

cdr3_aa: CASSIAASGNEQFF
v_call: TRBV27
d_call: TRBD2
j_call: TRBJ2-1
cdr3_length: 14
clone_size: few

cdr3_aa: CASSQGMNTEAFF
v_call: TRBV3-1/TRBV3-2
d_call: NA
j_call: TRBJ1-1
cdr3_length: 13
clone_size: NA

cdr3_aa: CASSVVGEPYTQYF
v_call: TRBV9
d_call: NA
j_call: TRBJ2-3
cdr3_length: 14
clone_size: NA

cdr3_aa: CATSTGLSAGTEAFF
v_call: TRBV15
d_call: NA
j_call: TRBJ1-1
cdr3_length: 15
clone_size: NA

cdr3_aa: CASSESHAGQETQYF
v_call: TRBV10-1
d_call: NA
j_call: TRBJ2-5
cdr3_length: 15
clone_size: NA

cdr3_aa: CASSTGLVGDWETQYF
v_call: TRBV11-2
d_call: TRBD2
j_call: TRBJ2-5
cdr3_length: 16
clone_size: NA

cdr3_aa: CASSRTGERETQYF
v_call: TRBV6-5
d_call: TRBD1
j_call: TRBJ2-5
cdr3_length: 14
clone_size: NA

cdr3_aa: CASSFGTLTSTDTQYF
v_call: TRBV5-8
d_call: NA
j_call: TRBJ2-3
cdr3_length: 16
clone_size: NA

cdr3_aa: CASSLLGTRGETQYF
v_call: TRBV28
d_call: NA
j_call: TRBJ2-5
cdr3_length: 15
clone_size: NA

cdr3_aa: CAWSVGFGGAYEQYF
v_call: TRBV30
d_call: TRBD2
j_call: TRBJ2-7
cdr3_length: 15
clone_size: NA

cdr3_aa: CASSEYSGKAFF
v_call: TRBV25-1
d_call: NA
j_call: TRBJ1-1
cdr3_length: 12
clone_size: NA

cdr3_aa: CASSLVAGGRMAGELFF
v_call: TRBV7-2
d_call: TRBD2
j_call: TRBJ2-2
cdr3_length: 17
clone_size: NA

cdr3_aa: CARSFSRADGYTF
v_call: TRBV5-3
d_call: NA
j_call: TRBJ1-2
cdr3_length: 13
clone_size: once